This T cell receptor (beta chain) was recorded in a study of cytomegalovirus exposure and HLA in healthy donors. The PCR used 60 Vbeta and 13 Jbeta primers. Some clones are missing from TCRdb's copy, which holds only in-frame ones; the method was immunoSEQ multiplex PCR. The table lists over 150,000 clones, 78% of them singletons. This TCR was recovered from a woman aged 45-60 years in good health and CMV-seropositive. Sequencing was carried out using PBMCs.

The CDR3 loop reads CASSVGGFFGTEAFF. The CDR3 nucleotides are TGTGCCAGCAGCGTCGGAGGATTTTTTGGGACTGAAGCTTTCTTT. V usage is TRBV11-3 and J usage is TRBJ1-1; D not resolved. The CDR3 is made up of 15 amino acids. From germline, CDR1 is SGHNT and CDR2 YENEEA. V was trimmed by 5 bases and J by 5 bases, leaving 18 bases between them.